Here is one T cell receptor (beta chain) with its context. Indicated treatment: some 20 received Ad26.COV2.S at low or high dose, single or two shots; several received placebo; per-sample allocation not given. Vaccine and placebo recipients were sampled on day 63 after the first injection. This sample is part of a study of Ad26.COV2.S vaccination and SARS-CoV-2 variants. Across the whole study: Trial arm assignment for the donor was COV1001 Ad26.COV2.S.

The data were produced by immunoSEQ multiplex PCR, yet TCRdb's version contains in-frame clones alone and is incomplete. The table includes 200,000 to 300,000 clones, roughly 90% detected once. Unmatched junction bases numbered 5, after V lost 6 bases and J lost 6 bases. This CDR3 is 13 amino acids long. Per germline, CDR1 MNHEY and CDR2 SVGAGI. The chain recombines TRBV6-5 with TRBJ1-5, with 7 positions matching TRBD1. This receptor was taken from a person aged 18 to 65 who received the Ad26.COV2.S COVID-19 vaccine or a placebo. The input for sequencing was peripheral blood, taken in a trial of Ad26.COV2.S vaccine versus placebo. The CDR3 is CASRGGGGQPQHF. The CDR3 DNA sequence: TGTGCCAGCAGAGGGGGCGGTGGTCAGCCCCAGCATTTT.